Sequencing of this T cell receptor (beta chain) was carried out in a study of CD8+CD57+ T cells in acquired aplastic anemia. Overall study: Across the sorted CD4+ and CD8+ cells, DNA amounts averaged about 3.2 ug. Healthy CD8+ samples averaged roughly 12 million reads.

Genomic DNA served as template for TCR beta VDJ and CDR3 profiling. MiXCR, applied by TCRdb to the reads, yields one record per CDR3 protein. The data contain approximately 160,000 distinct CDR3 sequences, 35% to 55% of them seen just once; the ten biggest clones take up 1.1%. Concerning this clonotype itself: No antigen is known for it.

Study-level findings and limits: Significance was not reached for CD8+ Simpson's diversity between patients and controls. Sharing between patients and controls was observed for about 27 CD8+ CDR3 sequences.

The CDR3 loop spans 15 amino acids. Germline V gene sequence: CDR1 SNHLY, CDR2 FYNNEI. V lost 0 bases, J lost 5 bases, and 12 bases lay in between. This receptor was taken from a human donor in good health. The J gene is TRBJ2-3, the V gene TRBV2, with D perhaps TRBD2 (7 bases). The sample was sorted CD4+, CD8+, or CD8+CD57+ T cells (not recorded which) from PBMCs. The CDR3: CASSEAGGQGDTQYF. CDR3 coding DNA: TGTGCCAGCAGTGAAGCGGGGGGGCAGGGAGATACGCAGTATTTT.